Each of the 13 T cell receptor beta chains below was sequenced from the same sample in a study of cytomegalovirus exposure and HLA in healthy donors. TCRdb keeps only in-frame clones here, not all; method: immunoSEQ multiplex PCR. The table records under 250,000 clones, roughly 89% of them present only once. The sequencing input was PBMCs. These receptors were taken from a man aged 18 to 30 in good health and CMV-seronegative.

The chain links TRBV28 to TRBJ2-1, with TRBD2 as a possible D gene (5 bases). The germline V gene has CDR1 MDHEN and CDR2 SYDVKM. The CDR3 is 11 amino acids. V lost 10 bases, J lost 8 bases, and 12 bases lay in between. The CDR3 is CATNLSDEQFF. In nucleotides, the CDR3 is TGTGCCACCAATCTTAGCGATGAGCAGTTCTTC.

This rearrangement joins TRBV5-6 to TRBJ2-2, with 9 bases matching TRBD2. V gave up 3 bases and J gave up 3 bases; unmatched junction bases: 3. CDR1 and CDR2 (germline): SGHDT, YYEEEE. This CDR3 region has 15 residues. The CDR3 nucleotides are TGTGCCAGCAGCTCACTAGCGGGCCACACCGGGGAGCTGTTTTTT. It translates to CASSSLAGHTGELFF.

The V gene is TRBV27, the J gene TRBJ1-4; the D gene is possibly TRBD1 (6 bases). The V end lost 5 bases, the J end lost 3 bases, and 13 bases lay between the germline ends. The V gene's germline CDR1 is MNHEY and CDR2 SMNVEV (reference sequence). This CDR3 region has 15 residues. The CDR3 reads CASSLTGFPNEKLFF. The CDR3, as DNA: TGTGCCAGCAGTCTAACAGGGTTTCCTAATGAAAAACTGTTTTTT.

The chain links TRBV2 to TRBJ2-7; 11 bases align to TRBD1. Germline CDR1 is SNHLY and CDR2 is FYNNEI. The CDR3 is made up of 13 amino acids. J was trimmed by 2 bases and V by 7 bases; bases with no gene match: 1. The CDR3 protein is CASKGQGAYEQYF. CDR3 coding DNA: TGTGCCAGCAAGGGACAGGGGGCCTACGAGCAGTACTTC.

The chain combines TRBV28 with TRBJ2-7; possibly TRBD1 for D (6 bases). The CDR3 totals 14 residues. CDR1 and CDR2 from the germline V gene are MDHEN and SYDVKM. The V and J ends lost 6 bases and 3 bases respectively, with 15 bases between them. CDR3 protein: CASRPGQKVYEQYF. The CDR3 DNA reads TGTGCCAGCAGGCCGGGACAAAAAGTCTACGAGCAGTACTTC.

This clone was counted a few times. The chain is built from TRBV27 and TRBJ1-6; D is unclear. The CDR3 totals 13 residues. The germline gives CDR1 MNHEY, CDR2 SMNVEV (reference sequence). Trimming removed 4 bases at V and 9 bases at J, with 10 bases between. The CDR3 protein is CASSSVMSSPLHF. CDR3 in DNA: TGTGCCAGCAGTTCTGTTATGTCTTCACCCCTCCACTTT.

This chain uses TRBV2 with TRBJ2-7; TRBD1 agrees at 7 bases. Germline CDR1 and CDR2: SNHLY and FYNNEI. The trim removed 8 bases at V and 0 bases at J, leaving 7 bases unmatched. The CDR3 runs to 14 residues. CDR3 region: CASQGQVSSYEQYF. The CDR3, as DNA: TGTGCCAGCCAAGGACAGGTGAGCTCCTACGAGCAGTACTTC.

The gene calls are TRBV5-1 and TRBJ1-2; D not resolved. The CDR3 is 13 residues long. Trimming left V 2 bases short and J 5 bases short, with 10 bases between. Germline loops: CDR1 SGHRS, CDR2 YFSETQ. CDR3 amino acids: CASSLQETYGYTF. CDR3 bases: TGCGCCAGCAGCTTACAAGAAACGTATGGCTACACCTTC. Full variable domain (missing parts from reference TRBV5-1 and TRBJ1-2): KAGVTQTPRYLIKTRGQQVTLSCSPISGHRSVSWYQQTPGQGLQFLFEYFSETQRNKGNFPGRFSGRQFSNSRSEMNVSTLELGDSALYLCASSLQETYGYTFGSGTRLTVV.

The rearrangement joins TRBV7-2 to TRBJ1-6, with 10 bases fitting TRBD1. The V gene end was trimmed by 3 bases and the J gene end by 9 bases; junction bases not matched to a gene: 5. Germline values: CDR1 SGHTA, CDR2 FQGNSA. The CDR3 length is 15 residues. The CDR3 DNA reads as TGTGCCAGCAGCTTGGGACAGGGGACAGGTTCACCCCTCCACTTT. Its translation is CASSLGQGTGSPLHF.

The genes are TRBV27 and TRBJ2-4, with a tentative D call TRBD2 (5 bases). This CDR3 is 13 amino acids long. In germline, CDR1 is MNHEY, CDR2 SMNVEV (reference sequence). V was pared by 3 bases and J by 9 bases, with 12 bases between. The CDR3, as DNA: TGTGCCAGCAGTTTCACCGGACGGGGCATTCAGTACTTC. This codes for CASSFTGRGIQYF.

The chain uses TRBV2 and TRBJ2-2, with TRBD1 matching over 10 bases. Germline loops: CDR1 SNHLY, CDR2 FYNNEI. The CDR3 spans 17 residues. V shed 10 bases, J shed 5 bases, and the junction held 16 bases outside the gene matches. CDR3 nucleotides: TGTGCCACCGACCGGGCGGGACAGGGGCTTTGGACCGGGGAGCTGTTTTTT. Encoded protein: CATDRAGQGLWTGELFF.

The CDR3, as DNA: TGTGCCAGCGGGGACAATAACTACAATGAGCAGTTCTTC. Its translation is CASGDNNYNEQFF. V usage is TRBV6-6 and J usage is TRBJ2-1; possible D gene TRBD1, 6 bases. The germline gives CDR1 MNHNY, CDR2 SVGAGI (reference sequence). This CDR3 is 13 amino acids long. V gave up 8 bases and J gave up 3 bases, with 11 bases separating them.

This chain links TRBV7-9 with TRBJ2-7, with a weak D call TRBD1 (6 bases). From germline, CDR1 is SEHNR and CDR2 FQNEAQ (reference sequence). The CDR3 covers 17 residues. V gave up 3 bases and J gave up 2 bases, with 20 bases separating them. The CDR3 coding sequence is TGTGCCAGCAGCTTGGGGCAGGACAGTTTGAAGCCCTACGAGCAGTACTTC. Translation: CASSLGQDSLKPYEQYF.